This TCR beta chain was retrieved from a study of cytomegalovirus exposure and HLA in healthy donors. Study-wide background: In a later analysis, it was reported that the roughly 120 validation repertoires had been produced on the same platform as the 500 to 850 repertoires belonging to the first cohort.

CDR1 is SGHTA and CDR2 is FQGNSA in the germline V gene. Trimming took off 4 bases at V and 6 bases at J, with 14 bases between the two ends. The CDR3 consists of 14 residues. Study-wide points: TCR beta chains numbering more than 150 were designated cytomegalovirus-associated. In vitro assays verified that a few CMV-associated chains recognized CMV antigens specifically.

This clone was counted a single time. No antigen is known for it. Data came from immunoSEQ multiplex PCR; TCRdb stores just in-frame clones and leaves some out. The repertoire holds roughly 57,000 clones, about 92% seen once, with approximately 1.7% in the top ten. The sequenced sample consisted of PBMCs. This sequence was found in a woman aged 18-29 years in good health and CMV-seropositive. The chain carries TRBV7-2 and TRBJ2-3; D is ambiguous. The CDR3 region has the DNA TGTGCCAGCAGCTCAGACACAGTATTCGATACGCAGTATTTT. Its protein is CASSSDTVFDTQYF.